This T cell receptor beta chain was obtained from a study of T cell repertoires in cytomegalovirus infection (dated by TCRdb to between 2017 and 2020). In terms of the full investigation: Because public TCR beta signatures pointed to carriage of CMV infection together with the matching HLA type, the HLA type of each donor mattered for the analysis.

Sequencing was carried out with an Illumina HiSeq 1500. Starting from the raw public reads, TCRdb applied fastp trimming at Q25, assembled clones with MiXCR and retained in-frame beta chains. All rows with the same CDR3 protein become a single entry with the most common DNA and genes. The sample yields fewer than 400,000 distinct CDR3 sequences; 15% to 20% were counted once. Around 8.6% of the sample goes to the ten largest clones. The CDR3 goes from the cysteine to the phenylalanine over 12 residues. Of the read, only the CDR3 DNA is kept; its 36 bases are in frame from base 1. Trimming costs V 4 bases and J 6 bases, and their ends lie 7 bases apart. From a lookup of the germline V gene, CDR1 and CDR2 are SGHVS and FNYEAQ. This clonotype was seen a few times. There is no known antigen for this receptor. A read error is possible here, since a much larger clone lies one base away. The investigation overall reported the following: The ex vivo response was dominated by HLA-C-restricted CMV-specific TCR beta clonotypes, which also provided the single most frequent clonotype in two of eight donors. Carriers of CMV infection plus the relevant HLA type were discriminated by the cumulative frequency of public TCR beta family members in the study cohort and in an independent 352-donor cohort.

The TCR originated in a human donor in good health (CMV status not recorded). Some clones in this sample may be carry-over from other donors' samples. The chain is assembled from TRBV7-6 and TRBJ2-1; the D gene is unclear. The sequencing sample was made of PBMCs. CDR3 protein: CASSSWGNEQFF. The DNA is TGTGCCAGCAGCTCCTGGGGCAATGAGCAGTTCTTC.